This T cell receptor (beta chain) was profiled in a study of low-dose radiotherapy and immunotherapy resistance in tumors. Whole-study context: Patients received cyclophosphamide 200 mg/m2 intravenously every two weeks, the day before radiation-immunotherapy. Aspirin was taken orally at 300 mg daily by patients, and this continued for four cycles from cycle 1 day 1.

Primers targeting TRAV and TRBV primed first-strand cDNA, covering alpha and beta chains. Over roughly 20 PCR cycles, TCRs were amplified from a constant-region primer and V-primer adapter. TCRdb called the reads again in MiXCR, with one record for every CDR3 protein. The data contain 55,000 to 65,000 distinct CDR3 sequences, around a quarter of them singletons. The CDR3 is 15 residues long. V was clipped by 5 bases and J by 5 bases; unmatched bases: 10. Germline V lookup: CDR1 SGHAT, CDR2 FQNNGV. Regarding time point: before trial treatment. The donors, trial participants, received nivolumab, ipilimumab, aspirin, low-dose cyclophosphamide and low-dose radiotherapy. This clonotype was seen many times.

The clonotype comes from a male donor with rectosigmoid adenocarcinoma. Sequenced material: PBMCs, taken before treatment. The chain couples TRBV11-2 to TRBJ2-5, with 8 bases that match TRBD1. Written as DNA, the CDR3 is TGTGCCAGCAGCATACAGGGGGTCATGTGGGAGACCCAGTACTTC. It is translated as CASSIQGVMWETQYF. The full variable domain, with the rest looked up from reference TRBV11-2 and TRBJ2-5, is EAGVAQSPRYKIIEKRQSVAFWCNPISGHATLYWYQQILGQGPKLLIQFQNNGVVDDSQLPKDRFSAERLKGVDSTLKIQPAKLEDSAVYLCASSIQGVMWETQYFGPGTRLLVL.